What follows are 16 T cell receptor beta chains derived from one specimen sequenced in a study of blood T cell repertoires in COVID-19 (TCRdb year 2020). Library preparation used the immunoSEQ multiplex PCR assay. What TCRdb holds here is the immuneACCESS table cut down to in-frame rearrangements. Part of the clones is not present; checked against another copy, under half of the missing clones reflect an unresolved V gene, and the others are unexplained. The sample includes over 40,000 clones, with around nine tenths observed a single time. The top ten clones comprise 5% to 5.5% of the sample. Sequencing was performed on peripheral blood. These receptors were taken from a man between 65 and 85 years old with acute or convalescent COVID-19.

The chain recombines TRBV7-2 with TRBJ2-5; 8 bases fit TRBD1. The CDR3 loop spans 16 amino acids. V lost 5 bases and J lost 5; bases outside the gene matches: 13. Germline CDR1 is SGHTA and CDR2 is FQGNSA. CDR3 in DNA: TGTGCCAGCAGCCCCGGAGGGGCAGGGGGCGCGGAGACCCAGTACTTC. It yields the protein CASSPGGAGGAETQYF.

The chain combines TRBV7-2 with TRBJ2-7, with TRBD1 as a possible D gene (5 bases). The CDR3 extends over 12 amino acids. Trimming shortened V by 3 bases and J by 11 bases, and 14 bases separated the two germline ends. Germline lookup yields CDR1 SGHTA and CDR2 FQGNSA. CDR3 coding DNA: TGTGCCAGCAGCTTCCCAGGGTTCAATGAGTACTTC. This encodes CASSFPGFNEYF.

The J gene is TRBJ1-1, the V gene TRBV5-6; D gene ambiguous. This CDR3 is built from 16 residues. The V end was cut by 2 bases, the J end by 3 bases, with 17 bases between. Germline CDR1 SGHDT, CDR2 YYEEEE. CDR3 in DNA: TGTGCCAGCAGCTTTGGGCAGACCGGATTGTACACTGAAGCTTTCTTT. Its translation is CASSFGQTGLYTEAFF. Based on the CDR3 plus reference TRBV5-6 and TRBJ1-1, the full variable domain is DAGVTQSPTHLIKTRGQQVTLRCSPKSGHDTVSWYQQALGQGPQFIFQYYEEEERQRGNFPDRFSGHQFPNYSSELNVNALLLGDSALYLCASSFGQTGLYTEAFFGQGTRLTVV.

This CDR3 reads CATGRGIPFGNTIYF. CDR3 in DNA: TGTGCCACGGGTCGGGGGATCCCTTTTGGAAACACCATATATTTT. The gene calls are TRBV15 and TRBJ1-3; D may be TRBD1 (5 bases). The V gene lost 9 bases and the J gene lost 3 bases, with 18 bases spanning the gap. CDR3 size: 15 residues. Looked up from germline, CDR1 is LNHNV and CDR2 is YYDKDF (reference sequence).

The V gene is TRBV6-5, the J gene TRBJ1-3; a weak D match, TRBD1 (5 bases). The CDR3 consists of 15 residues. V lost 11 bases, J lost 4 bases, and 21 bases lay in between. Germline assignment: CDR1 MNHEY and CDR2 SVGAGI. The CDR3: CAVSHKSGGGNTIYF. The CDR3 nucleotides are TGTGCCGTATCACACAAGTCCGGGGGGGGAAACACCATATATTTT.

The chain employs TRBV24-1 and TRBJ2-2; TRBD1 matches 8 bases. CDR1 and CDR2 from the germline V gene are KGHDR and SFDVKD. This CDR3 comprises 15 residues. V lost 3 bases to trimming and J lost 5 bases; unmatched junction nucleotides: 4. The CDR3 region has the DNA TGTGCCACCAGTGATACAGGGGGGCTAACCGGGGAGCTGTTTTTT. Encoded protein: CATSDTGGLTGELFF.

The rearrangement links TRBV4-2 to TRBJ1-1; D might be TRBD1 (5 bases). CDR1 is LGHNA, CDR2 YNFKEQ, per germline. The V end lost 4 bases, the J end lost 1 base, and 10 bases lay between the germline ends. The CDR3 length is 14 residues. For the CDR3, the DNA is TGTGCCAGCAGCCGCACGACAGAGAACACTGAAGCTTTCTTT. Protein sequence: CASSRTTENTEAFF.

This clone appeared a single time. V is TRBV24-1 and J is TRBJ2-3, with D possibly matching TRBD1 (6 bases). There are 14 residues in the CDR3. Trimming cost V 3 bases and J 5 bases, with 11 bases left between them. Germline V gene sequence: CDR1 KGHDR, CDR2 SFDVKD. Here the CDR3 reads CATSDPTRGDTQYF. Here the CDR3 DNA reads TGTGCCACCAGTGATCCCACCAGGGGAGATACGCAGTATTTT.

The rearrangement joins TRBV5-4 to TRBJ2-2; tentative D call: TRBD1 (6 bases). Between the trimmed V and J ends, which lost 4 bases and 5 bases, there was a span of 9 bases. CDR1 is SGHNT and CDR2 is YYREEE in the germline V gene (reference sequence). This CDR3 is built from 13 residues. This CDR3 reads CASSITGTGELFF. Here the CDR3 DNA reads TGTGCCAGCAGCATTACAGGGACCGGGGAGCTGTTTTTT.

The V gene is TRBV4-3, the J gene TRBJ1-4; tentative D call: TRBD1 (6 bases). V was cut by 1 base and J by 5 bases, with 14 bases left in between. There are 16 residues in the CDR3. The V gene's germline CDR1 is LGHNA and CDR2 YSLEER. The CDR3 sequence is CASSQGSARGNEKLFF. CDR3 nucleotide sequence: TGCGCCAGCAGCCAAGGGTCAGCTAGGGGGAATGAAAAACTGTTTTTT.

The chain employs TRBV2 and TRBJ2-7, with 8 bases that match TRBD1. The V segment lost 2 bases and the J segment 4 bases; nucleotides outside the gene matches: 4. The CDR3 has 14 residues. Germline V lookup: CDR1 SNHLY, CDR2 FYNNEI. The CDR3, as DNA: TGTGCCAGCAGTGAACAGGGGGCCTTTTACGAGCAGTACTTC. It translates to CASSEQGAFYEQYF.

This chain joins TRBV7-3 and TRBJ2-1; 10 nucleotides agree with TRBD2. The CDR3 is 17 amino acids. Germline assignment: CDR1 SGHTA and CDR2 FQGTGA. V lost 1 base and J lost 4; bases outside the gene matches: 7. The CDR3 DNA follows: TGTGCCAGCAGCTTAAAAGCGGGGGGGCTTTTATACAATGAGCAGTTCTTC. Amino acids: CASSLKAGGLLYNEQFF.

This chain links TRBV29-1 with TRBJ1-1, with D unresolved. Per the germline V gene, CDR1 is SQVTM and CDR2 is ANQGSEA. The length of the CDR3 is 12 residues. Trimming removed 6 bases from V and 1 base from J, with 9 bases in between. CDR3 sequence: CSVEGGNTEAFF. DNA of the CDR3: TGCAGCGTGGAGGGCGGGAACACTGAAGCTTTCTTT.

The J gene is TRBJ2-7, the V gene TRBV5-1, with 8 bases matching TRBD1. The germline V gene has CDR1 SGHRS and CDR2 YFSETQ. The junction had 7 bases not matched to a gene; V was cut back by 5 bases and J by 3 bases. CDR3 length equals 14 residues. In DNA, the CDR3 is TGCGCCAGCAGACTCCAAGGACAGGGCTACGAGCAGTACTTC. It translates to CASRLQGQGYEQYF.

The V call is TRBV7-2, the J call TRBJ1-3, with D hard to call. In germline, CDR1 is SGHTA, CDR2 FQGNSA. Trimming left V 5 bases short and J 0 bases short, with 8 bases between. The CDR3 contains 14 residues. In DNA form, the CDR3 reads TGTGCCAGCAGCCCATCGAGCTCTGGAAACACCATATATTTT. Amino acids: CASSPSSSGNTIYF.

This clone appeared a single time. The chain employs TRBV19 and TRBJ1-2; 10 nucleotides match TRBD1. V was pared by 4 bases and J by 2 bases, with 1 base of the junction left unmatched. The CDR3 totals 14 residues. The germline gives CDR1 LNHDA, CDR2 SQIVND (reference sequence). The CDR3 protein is CASSTGQGNYGYTF. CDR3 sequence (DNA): TGTGCCAGTAGTACGGGACAGGGGAACTATGGCTACACCTTC. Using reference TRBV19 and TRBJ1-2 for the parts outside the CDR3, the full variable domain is DGGITQSPKYLFRKEGQNVTLSCEQNLNHDAMYWYRQDPGQGLRLIYYSQIVNDFQKGDIAEGYSVSREKKESFPLTVTSAQKNPTAFYLCASSTGQGNYGYTFGSGTRLTVV.